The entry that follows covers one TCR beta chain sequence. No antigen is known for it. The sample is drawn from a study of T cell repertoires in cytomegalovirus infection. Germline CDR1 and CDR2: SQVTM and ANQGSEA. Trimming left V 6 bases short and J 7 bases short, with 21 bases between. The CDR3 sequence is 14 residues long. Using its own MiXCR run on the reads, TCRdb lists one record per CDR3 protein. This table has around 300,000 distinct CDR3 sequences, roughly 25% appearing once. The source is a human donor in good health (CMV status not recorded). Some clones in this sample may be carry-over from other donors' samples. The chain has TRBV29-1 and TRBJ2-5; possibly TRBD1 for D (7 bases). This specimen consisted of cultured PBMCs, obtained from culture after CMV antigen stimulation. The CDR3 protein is CSVSLGQAGGTQYF. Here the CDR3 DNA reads TGCAGCGTCAGCCTCGGACAGGCCGGGGGGACCCAGTACTTC.